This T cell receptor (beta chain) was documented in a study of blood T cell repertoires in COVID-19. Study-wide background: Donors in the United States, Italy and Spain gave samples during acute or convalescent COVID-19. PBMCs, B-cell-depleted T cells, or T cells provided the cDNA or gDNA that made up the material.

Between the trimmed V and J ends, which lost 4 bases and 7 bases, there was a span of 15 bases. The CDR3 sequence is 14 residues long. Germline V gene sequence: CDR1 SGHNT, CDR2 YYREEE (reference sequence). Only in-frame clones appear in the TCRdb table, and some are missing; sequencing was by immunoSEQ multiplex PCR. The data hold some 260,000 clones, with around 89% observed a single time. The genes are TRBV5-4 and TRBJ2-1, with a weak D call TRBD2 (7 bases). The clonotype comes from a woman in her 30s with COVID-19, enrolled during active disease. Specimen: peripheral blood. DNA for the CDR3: TGTGCCAGCAGCCAAGGGGGGGATCTGAATGAGCAGTTCTTC. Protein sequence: CASSQGGDLNEQFF.